The 20 T cell receptor beta chains given below trace back to one sample, sequenced in a study of beta chain bispecific antibodies for T cell cancers (dated by TCRdb to 2020 to 2022). The library was prepared using 5' RACE. The data were produced on an Illumina MiSeq. TCRdb cleaned the public reads at Q25 with fastp, built clones with MiXCR and kept in-frame beta chains. CDR3 protein duplicates are merged, each entry listing the most common genes and DNA. This sample lists about 20,000 distinct CDR3 sequences; 2% to 2.5% were detected once. The ten largest clonotypes hold about 5.5% of the sample. The meaning of the sample's treatment or condition label: alpha-V12: anti-TRBV12 scFv linked to anti-CD3 scFv. T cells were expanded from blood mononuclear cells for around 3 days using either anti-CD3 antibody OKT3 or CD3/CD28 Dynabeads. The research as a whole found: Every sequenced sample was a mix of normal T cells and leukemia cell line cells, and most of the targeted TRBV signal originated from the leukemia cells instead of the normal T cells. Relative to anti-CD19, the TRBV12-3 share of total TRBV signal was reduced by around 99% after anti-TRBV12 exposure, whereas a nonsignificant 36.5% decrease was observed for TRBV12-4.

Antigens of these TCRs are unknown. Sequencing was performed on healthy donor T cells cultured with leukemia cells, taken from a culture containing a bispecific antibody targeting TCR Vbeta12. Receptors were obtained from a human donor in good health. Some clones in this sample may be carry-over from other donors' samples.

Many counts were recorded for this clonotype. The chain combines TRBV5-1 with TRBJ1-6; no clear D gene. Trimming took 10 bases from V and 13 from J, leaving 27 bases between them. The germline V gene has CDR1 SGHRS and CDR2 YFSETQ. The CDR3 has 15 amino acids. The CDR3 region has the DNA TGCGCCTCTTCAGAACCCGGCATTCTCTCTTCGCCCCTCCACTTT. It is translated as CASSEPGILSSPLHF.

This clonotype was counted many times. The chain combines TRBV6-1 with TRBJ1-5; no clear D. Trimming pared 8 bases from V and 3 bases from J, leaving 14 bases between. Germline V gives CDR1 MNHNS, CDR2 SASEGT. The CDR3 covers 14 residues. Written as DNA, the CDR3 is TGTGCCAGCTATCCCAAGGGTTACAATCAGCCCCAGCATTTT. Amino acids: CASYPKGYNQPQHF.

The sample holds many counts of this clonotype. The genes are TRBV11-2 and TRBJ2-2, with TRBD2 identical over 9 bases. Per germline, CDR1 SGHAT and CDR2 FQNNGV. Trimming at V came to 5 bases and at J to 5 bases, leaving 9 bases not matched to a gene. This CDR3 region has 16 residues. CDR3 in DNA: TGTGCCAGCAGCCCTATAGCGGGGGTAGGGACCGGGGAGCTGTTTTTT. It encodes CASSPIAGVGTGELFF.

At least ten counts were recorded for this clonotype. The rearrangement links TRBV5-1 to TRBJ2-7; D could derive from TRBD1 or TRBD2 (5 bases each). CDR1 is SGHRS, CDR2 YFSETQ, per germline. V lost 7 bases and J 6 bases, leaving 17 bases between the germline ends. The CDR3 has 13 residues. DNA of the CDR3: TGCGCCAGCGCCAGGGACGGCGGTATCGAGCAGTACTTC. Protein sequence: CASARDGGIEQYF.

By proportion, this clonotype is medium-sized. The genes are TRBV20-1 and TRBJ2-3, with D uncertain. This CDR3 contains 13 residues. V lost 6 bases and J lost 3, with 13 bases in between. Germline assignment: CDR1 DFQATT and CDR2 SNEGSKA (reference sequence). The CDR3, as DNA: TGCAGTGCACCCCCCCTGGGGACAGATACGCAGTATTTT. It encodes CSAPPLGTDTQYF.

There are many counts of this clonotype. This chain connects TRBV18 to TRBJ1-1; D perhaps matches TRBD1 (6 bases). V was shortened by 5 bases and J by 1 base, with 8 bases between the two germline ends. This CDR3 comprises 13 residues. Germline V gene data show CDR1 as KGHSH and CDR2 as LQKENI. The CDR3 spells CASSGGRNTEAFF. CDR3 nucleotides: TGTGCCAGCTCAGGGGGCAGGAACACTGAAGCTTTCTTT.

This clonotype was seen repeatedly, ten times or more. The chain employs TRBV11-2 and TRBJ2-2; TRBD1 might be the D (5 bases). The V and J ends lost 5 bases and 1 base respectively, with 20 bases between them. The length of the CDR3 is 18 residues. Germline V gene lookup returns CDR1 SGHAT and CDR2 FQNNGV. In nucleotides, the CDR3 is TGTGCCAGCAGCGCATATTCTAGTGGCAGGGTGAACACCGGGGAGCTGTTTTTT. This translates into CASSAYSSGRVNTGELFF.

This clonotype was observed many times. The chain recombines TRBV20-1 with TRBJ2-3; D may match TRBD1 or TRBD2 (6 bases each). CDR3 length: 15 residues. CDR1 is DFQATT and CDR2 is SNEGSKA in the germline V gene (reference sequence). V lost 5 bases, J lost 2 bases, and 17 bases lay in between. CDR3 sequence reads: CSASHIGGLTDTQYF. As DNA, the CDR3 is TGCAGTGCTTCACATATAGGGGGGCTCACAGATACGCAGTATTTT.

This clonotype was seen many times. The chain couples TRBV5-4 to TRBJ2-2; 7 positions match TRBD2. The V gene's germline CDR1 is SGHNT and CDR2 YYREEE (reference sequence). The CDR3 is made up of 17 amino acids. J was trimmed by 1 base and V by 2 bases; bases with no gene match: 8. The CDR3 DNA follows: TGTGCCAGCAGCTTTGCCAGGGACTACCTGAACACCGGGGAGCTGTTTTTT. Its protein product is CASSFARDYLNTGELFF.

At least ten counts were recorded for this clonotype. The J gene is TRBJ1-1, the V gene TRBV5-1; possibly TRBD1 for D (5 bases). The CDR3 is 15 residues long. The germline V gene has CDR1 SGHRS and CDR2 YFSETQ. The V end was cut by 4 bases, the J end by 1 base, with 14 bases between. The CDR3 sequence is CASSPSGPENTEAFF. The CDR3 nucleotides are TGCGCCAGCAGCCCCTCGGGACCGGAGAACACTGAAGCTTTCTTT.

This clonotype is labeled medium-sized. The chain uses TRBV4-1 and TRBJ2-6; TRBD1 might be the D (6 bases). The V end lost 0 bases, the J end lost 6 bases, and 12 bases lay between the germline ends. The CDR3 totals 16 residues. The germline V gene encodes CDR1 MGHRA and CDR2 YSYEKL. The CDR3 sequence is CASSQEPYREANVLTF. For the CDR3, the DNA is TGCGCCAGCAGCCAAGAACCTTACAGGGAGGCCAACGTCCTGACTTTC.

This clonotype was observed at least ten times. The chain combines TRBV3-1 with TRBJ1-1; weak D call: TRBD1 (5 bases). The V gene's germline CDR1 is LGHDT and CDR2 YNNKEL (reference sequence). Trimming stripped 3 bases from V and 0 bases from J, with 17 bases between. This CDR3 region has 17 residues. The CDR3 DNA reads TGTGCCAGCAGCCATATTAGCCGGGGGACCTTGAACACTGAAGCTTTCTTT. Its protein product is CASSHISRGTLNTEAFF.

This clonotype was observed at least ten times. The chain links TRBV10-3 to TRBJ2-3, with TRBD2 matching over 8 bases. Trimming cost V 9 bases and J 4 bases; bases outside gene matches: 9. Germline V gene data show CDR1 as ENHRY and CDR2 as SYGVKD. The CDR3 has 14 amino acids. Here the CDR3 reads CAIGGGGLADTQYF. CDR3 in DNA: TGTGCCATAGGCGGCGGGGGGCTAGCAGATACGCAGTATTTT.

By share of the sample, this clonotype is medium-sized (0.01 to 0.1%). J is TRBJ1-2 and V is TRBV10-1; D may be TRBD1 (6 bases). CDR3 length equals 13 residues. V gave up 2 bases and J gave up 4 bases, with 8 bases separating them. CDR1 is WNHNN and CDR2 is SYGVQD in the germline V gene (reference sequence). The DNA of the CDR3 is TGCGCCAGCAGTGAGGACAGGATCTATGGCTACACCTTC. The encoded protein is CASSEDRIYGYTF.

In this sample, this clonotype turned up many times. This chain connects TRBV6-5 to TRBJ1-6; 9 bases map to TRBD1. V shed 0 bases, J shed 7 bases, and the junction held 4 bases outside the gene matches. The CDR3 length is 16 residues. Per the germline V gene, CDR1 is MNHEY and CDR2 is SVGAGI. The DNA of the CDR3 is TGTGCCAGCAGTTACTCGAACAGGGGGCAAAATTCACCCCTCCACTTT. Encoded protein: CASSYSNRGQNSPLHF.

This clonotype showed up many times. This sequence joins TRBV13 and TRBJ2-3, with 15 bases matching TRBD2. Germline loops: CDR1 PRHDT, CDR2 FYEKMQ (reference sequence). The CDR3 is made up of 17 amino acids. J gave up 7 bases and V 5 bases, and 10 bases lay outside the gene matches. The CDR3 sequence is CASSEGLAGGVFHTQYF. The CDR3 DNA reads as TGTGCCAGCAGCGAAGGACTAGCGGGGGGGGTTTTCCATACGCAGTATTTT.

This clonotype is medium-sized (0.01 to 0.1%) by share. V and J are TRBV25-1 and TRBJ2-5; D is unresolved. Trimming stripped 2 bases from V and 1 base from J, with 8 bases between. Germline-derived CDR1 and CDR2 are MGHDK and SYGVNS. The CDR3 loop spans 14 amino acids. DNA for the CDR3: TGTGCCAGCAGTGAAAGTGGGATCCAAGAGACCCAGTACTTC. This sequence encodes CASSESGIQETQYF. The full variable domain, rest sourced from reference TRBV25-1 and TRBJ2-5, is EADIYQTPRYLVIGTGKKITLECSQTMGHDKMYWYQQDPGMELHLIHYSYGVNSTEKGDLSSESTVSRIRTEHFPLTLESARPSHTSQYLCASSESGIQETQYFGPGTRLLVL.

Ten or more counts support this clonotype. This sequence joins TRBV7-9 and TRBJ2-7; 10 bases agree with TRBD1. The CDR3 is made up of 14 amino acids. Per germline, CDR1 SEHNR and CDR2 FQNEAQ (reference sequence). V trimming: 5 bases; J trimming: 6 bases; junction bases outside the gene matches: 7. This chain's CDR3 is CASSPGTGVSEQYF. The CDR3 coding sequence is TGTGCCAGCAGCCCCGGGACAGGGGTTTCCGAGCAGTACTTC.

The chain is built from TRBV5-1 and TRBJ2-5, with TRBD2 identical over 7 bases. The V gene's germline CDR1 is SGHRS and CDR2 YFSETQ. The CDR3 runs to 15 residues. The junction had 7 bases not matched to a gene; V was cut back by 0 bases and J by 5 bases. CDR3 amino acids: CASSLETSRRETQYF. The CDR3 DNA reads TGCGCCAGCAGCTTGGAGACTAGCCGGCGGGAGACCCAGTACTTC.

This clonotype was detected ten times or more. The V call is TRBV28, the J call TRBJ2-7, with 7 nucleotides matching TRBD2. V was clipped by 7 bases and J by 3 bases; unmatched bases: 15. The germline CDR1 and CDR2 sequences are MDHEN and SYDVKM. CDR3 length equals 16 residues. The CDR3 region has the DNA TGTGCCAGCAAGTCCCTGGGGGGGTGGGGGAACTACGAGCAGTACTTC. Its translation is CASKSLGGWGNYEQYF.